The present T cell receptor beta chain was sequenced within a study of cytomegalovirus exposure and HLA in healthy donors. The PCR ran on 60 Vbeta and 13 Jbeta primers. TCRdb keeps only in-frame clones here, not all; method: immunoSEQ multiplex PCR. The sample lists 90,000 to 140,000 clones, roughly 12% occurring once. V was clipped by 0 bases and J by 3 bases; unmatched bases: 4. This CDR3 contains 15 residues. CDR1 SGHDT and CDR2 YYEEEE come from the germline V gene. There are a few counts of this clone. The antigen is unknown. Findings and caveats of the study: As a later analysis revealed, the rate of TCR association differed by HLA locus, with DRB1 most and HLA-C fewest. It was confirmed in vitro that a few of the CMV-associated chains were specific for CMV antigens. Presence/absence analyses assumed roughly uniform sequencing depth across donors, which may not hold. In an earlier analysis, most TCR beta V segments were productive about 90% or about 30% of the time.

This chain joins TRBV5-6 and TRBJ2-7; 9 bases are a match to TRBD1. This receptor was obtained from a man aged 40-50 years in good health and CMV-seropositive. The sample comprised PBMCs. The CDR3 sequence is CASSLGPGQGYEQYF. The CDR3 DNA follows: TGTGCCAGCAGCTTGGGACCGGGACAGGGCTACGAGCAGTACTTC. Variable domain in full (rest from reference TRBV5-6 and TRBJ2-7): DAGVTQSPTHLIKTRGQQVTLRCSPKSGHDTVSWYQQALGQGPQFIFQYYEEEERQRGNFPDRFSGHQFPNYSSELNVNALLLGDSALYLCASSLGPGQGYEQYFGPGTRLTVT.